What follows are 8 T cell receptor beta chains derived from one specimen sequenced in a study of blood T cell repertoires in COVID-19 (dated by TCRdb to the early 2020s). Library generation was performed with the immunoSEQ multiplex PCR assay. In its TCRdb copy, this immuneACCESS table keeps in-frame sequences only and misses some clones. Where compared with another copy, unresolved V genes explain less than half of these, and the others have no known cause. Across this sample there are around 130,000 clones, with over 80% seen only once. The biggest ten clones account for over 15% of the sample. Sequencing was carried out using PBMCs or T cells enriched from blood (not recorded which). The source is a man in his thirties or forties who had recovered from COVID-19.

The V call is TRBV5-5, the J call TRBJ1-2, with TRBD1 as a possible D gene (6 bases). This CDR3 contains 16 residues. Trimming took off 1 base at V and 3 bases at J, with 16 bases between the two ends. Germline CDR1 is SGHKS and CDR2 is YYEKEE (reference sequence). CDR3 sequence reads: CASSLQGRSSDYGYTF. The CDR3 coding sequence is TGTGCCAGCAGCTTGCAGGGGCGCAGTAGCGACTATGGCTACACCTTC.

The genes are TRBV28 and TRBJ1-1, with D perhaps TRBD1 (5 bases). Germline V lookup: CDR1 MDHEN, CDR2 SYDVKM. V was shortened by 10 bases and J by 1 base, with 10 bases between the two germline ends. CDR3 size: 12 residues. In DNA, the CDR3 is TGTGCCACAAATAGGGGGAACACTGAAGCTTTCTTT. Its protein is CATNRGNTEAFF.

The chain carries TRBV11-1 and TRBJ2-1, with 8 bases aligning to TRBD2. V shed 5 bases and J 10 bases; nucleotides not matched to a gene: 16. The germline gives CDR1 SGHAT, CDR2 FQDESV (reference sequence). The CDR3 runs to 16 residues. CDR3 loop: CASSARAGGLGMEQFF. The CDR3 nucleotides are TGTGCCAGCAGCGCAAGGGCGGGAGGACTCGGGATGGAGCAGTTCTTC.

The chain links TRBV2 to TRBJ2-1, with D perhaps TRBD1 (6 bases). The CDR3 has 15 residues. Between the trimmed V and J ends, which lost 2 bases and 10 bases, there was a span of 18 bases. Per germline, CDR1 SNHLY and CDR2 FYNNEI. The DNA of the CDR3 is TGTGCCAGCAGTGAATACGAGGGGGTTCAGGCCGAGCAGTTCTTC. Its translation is CASSEYEGVQAEQFF.

As DNA, the CDR3 is TGTGCCAGCAGCGCTGGGACAGGGGGCGGGGGCTACACCTTC. As protein: CASSAGTGGGGYTF. The chain has TRBV13 and TRBJ1-2, with 12 nucleotides matching TRBD1. V lost 5 bases to trimming and J lost 8 bases; unmatched junction nucleotides: 6. CDR1 and CDR2 (germline): PRHDT, FYEKMQ (reference sequence). The CDR3 contains 14 residues.

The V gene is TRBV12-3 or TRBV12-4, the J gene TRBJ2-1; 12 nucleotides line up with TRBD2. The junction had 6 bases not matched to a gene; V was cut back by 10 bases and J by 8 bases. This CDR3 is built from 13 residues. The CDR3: CATGTSGWYEQFF. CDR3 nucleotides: TGTGCCACCGGGACTAGCGGGTGGTATGAGCAGTTCTTC.

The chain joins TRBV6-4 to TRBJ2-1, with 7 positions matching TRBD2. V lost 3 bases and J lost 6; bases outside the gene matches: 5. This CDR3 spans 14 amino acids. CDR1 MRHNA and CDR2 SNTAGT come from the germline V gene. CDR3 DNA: TGTGCCAGCAGTGAACTAGCGTCGACCAATGAGCAGTTCTTC. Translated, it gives CASSELASTNEQFF.

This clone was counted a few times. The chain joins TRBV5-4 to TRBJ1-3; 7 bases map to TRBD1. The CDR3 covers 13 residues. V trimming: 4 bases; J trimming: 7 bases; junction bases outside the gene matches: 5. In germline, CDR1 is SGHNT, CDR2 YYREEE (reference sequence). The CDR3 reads CASSTGQKNTIYF. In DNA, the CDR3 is TGTGCCAGCAGCACGGGACAGAAGAACACCATATATTTT.